This TCR beta chain was recorded in a study of CD8 T cells in ankylosing spondylitis. This clonotype was found many times. Its antigen is not identified. As the method for making TCR beta libraries, quantitative 5'-RACE with molecular barcodes was used. TCRdb reprocessed the 5' RACE reads via MiXCR and lists one record per CDR3 protein. The sample includes 650,000 to 800,000 distinct CDR3 sequences, roughly 19% of them seen just once. General study results and limits: Relatively rare in peripheral blood, disease-linked clones were also CD8+. Ankylosing spondylitis blood appeared to carry a characteristic TCR beta motif of eight or nine highly homologous variants. Within matched ankylosing spondylitis synovial fluid, disease-linked clones were reportedly significantly enriched.

Germline V gives CDR1 SGHVS, CDR2 FQNEAQ. This CDR3 is built from 14 residues. J gave up 4 bases and V 2 bases, and 5 bases lay outside the gene matches. The rearrangement joins TRBV7-8 to TRBJ2-7; 7 nucleotides match TRBD1. Source material: blood, either unsorted or a sorted T cell fraction (not recorded which). The receptor's source is a male donor with ankylosing spondylitis. Here the CDR3 reads CASSLSTGVYEQYF. The CDR3 region has the DNA TGTGCCAGCAGCTTAAGTACAGGGGTGTACGAGCAGTACTTC.